Only a few counts were recorded for the clone carrying this T cell receptor beta chain. The CDR3 length is 16 residues. V was cut by 0 bases and J by 0 bases, with 10 bases left in between. Germline lookup yields CDR1 SGHRS and CDR2 YFSETQ. Sequencing was performed with immunoSEQ multiplex PCR; in TCRdb, only in-frame clones are kept and a portion is missing. The table shows under 100,000 clones, with roughly 96% occurring only once. The source of the sample is a study of T cell changes during pregnancy in multiple sclerosis. The clonotype originates from a female donor with multiple sclerosis, enrolled in a pregnancy study. V usage is TRBV5-1 and J usage is TRBJ1-5; TRBD1 might be the D (6 bases). Sequenced here: peripheral blood, sampled in the second trimester of pregnancy. The CDR3 nucleotides read TGCGCCAGCAGCTTGGGACAGGCGGTTAGCAATCAGCCCCAGCATTTT. Its protein product is CASSLGQAVSNQPQHF. Based on the CDR3 plus reference TRBV5-1 and TRBJ1-5, the full variable domain is KAGVTQTPRYLIKTRGQQVTLSCSPISGHRSVSWYQQTPGQGLQFLFEYFSETQRNKGNFPGRFSGRQFSNSRSEMNVSTLELGDSALYLCASSLGQAVSNQPQHFGDGTRLSIL.